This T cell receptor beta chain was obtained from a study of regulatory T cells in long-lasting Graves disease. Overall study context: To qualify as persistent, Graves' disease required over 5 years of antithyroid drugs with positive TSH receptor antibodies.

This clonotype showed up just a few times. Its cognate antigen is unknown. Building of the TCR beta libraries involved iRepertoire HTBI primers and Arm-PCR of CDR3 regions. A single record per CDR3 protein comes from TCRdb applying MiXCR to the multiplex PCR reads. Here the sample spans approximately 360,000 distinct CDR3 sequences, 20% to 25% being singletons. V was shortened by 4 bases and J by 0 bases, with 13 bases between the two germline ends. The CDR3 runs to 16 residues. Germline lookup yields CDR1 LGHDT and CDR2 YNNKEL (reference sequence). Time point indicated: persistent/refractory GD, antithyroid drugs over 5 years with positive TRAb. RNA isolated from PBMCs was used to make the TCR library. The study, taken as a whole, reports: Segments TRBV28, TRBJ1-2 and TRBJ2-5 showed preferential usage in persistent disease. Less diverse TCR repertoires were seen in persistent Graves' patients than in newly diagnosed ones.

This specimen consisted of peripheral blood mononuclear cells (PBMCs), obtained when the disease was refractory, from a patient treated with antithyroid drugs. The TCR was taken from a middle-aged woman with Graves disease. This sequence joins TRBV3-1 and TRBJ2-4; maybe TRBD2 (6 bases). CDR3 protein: CASSLFGAGAKNIQYF. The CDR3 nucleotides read TGTGCCAGCAGCCTTTTCGGAGCGGGAGCCAAAAACATTCAGTACTTC.